The sequence of this T cell receptor beta chain was determined in a study of blood T cells in healthy people across ages. Findings of the study overall: More naive CD4+ cells and higher diversity were found in long-lived than in aged donors. Strong correlation existed between TCR beta diversity and naive T cell percentage.

V trimming: 1 base; J trimming: 4 bases; junction bases outside the gene matches: 5. Per the germline V gene, CDR1 is MNHEY and CDR2 is SVGEGT. The CDR3 spans 16 residues. Concerning this clonotype itself: Its antigen is undetermined.

The use of a sample-barcoded 5' primer and a J-beta primer mix characterized a second PCR of about 7 to 12 cycles. TCRdb processed the 5' RACE reads anew with MiXCR; each CDR3 protein has one entry. The table includes approximately 1,000,000 distinct CDR3 sequences, more than 35% detected once. Sequencing was carried out using blood. V gene TRBV6-2 or TRBV6-3 combines with J gene TRBJ2-3, with TRBD2 matching 10 bases. This TCR came from a woman aged 60 to 75 in good health. The CDR3 DNA is TGTGCCAGCAGTTACTTAGCGGGAGGAGTAGCAGATACGCAGTATTTT. Translation: CASSYLAGGVADTQYF.